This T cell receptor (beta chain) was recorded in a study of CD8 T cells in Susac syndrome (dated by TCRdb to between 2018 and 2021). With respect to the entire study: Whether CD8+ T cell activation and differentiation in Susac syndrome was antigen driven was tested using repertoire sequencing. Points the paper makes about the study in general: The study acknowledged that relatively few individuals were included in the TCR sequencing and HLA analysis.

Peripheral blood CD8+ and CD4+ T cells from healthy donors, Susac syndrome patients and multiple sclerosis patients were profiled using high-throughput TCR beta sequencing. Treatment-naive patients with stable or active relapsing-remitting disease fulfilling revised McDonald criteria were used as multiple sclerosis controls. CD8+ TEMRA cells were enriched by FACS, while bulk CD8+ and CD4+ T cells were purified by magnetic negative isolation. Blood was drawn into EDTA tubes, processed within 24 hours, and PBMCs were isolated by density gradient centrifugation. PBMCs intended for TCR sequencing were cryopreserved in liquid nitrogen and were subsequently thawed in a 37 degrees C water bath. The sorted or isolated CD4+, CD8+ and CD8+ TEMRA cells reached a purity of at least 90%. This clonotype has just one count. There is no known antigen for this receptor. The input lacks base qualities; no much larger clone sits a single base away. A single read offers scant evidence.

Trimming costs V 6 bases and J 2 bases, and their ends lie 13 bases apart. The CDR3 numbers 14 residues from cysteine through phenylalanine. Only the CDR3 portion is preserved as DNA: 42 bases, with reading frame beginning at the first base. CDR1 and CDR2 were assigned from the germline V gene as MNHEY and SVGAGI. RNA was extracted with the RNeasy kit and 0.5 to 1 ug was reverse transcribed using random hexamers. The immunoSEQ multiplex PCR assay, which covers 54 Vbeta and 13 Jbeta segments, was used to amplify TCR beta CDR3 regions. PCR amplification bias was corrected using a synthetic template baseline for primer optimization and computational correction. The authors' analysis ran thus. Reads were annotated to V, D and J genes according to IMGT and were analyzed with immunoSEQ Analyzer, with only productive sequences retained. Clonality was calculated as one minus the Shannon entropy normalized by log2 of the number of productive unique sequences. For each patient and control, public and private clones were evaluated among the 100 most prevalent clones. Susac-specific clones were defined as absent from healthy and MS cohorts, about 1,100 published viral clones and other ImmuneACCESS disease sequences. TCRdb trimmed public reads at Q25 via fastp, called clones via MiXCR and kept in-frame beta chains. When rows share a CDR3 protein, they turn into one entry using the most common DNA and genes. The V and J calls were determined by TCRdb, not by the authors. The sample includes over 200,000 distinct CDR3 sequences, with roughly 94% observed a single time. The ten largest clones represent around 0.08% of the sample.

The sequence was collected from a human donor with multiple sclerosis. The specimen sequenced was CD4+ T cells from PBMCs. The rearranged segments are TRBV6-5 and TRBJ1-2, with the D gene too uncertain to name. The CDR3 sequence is CASRPVGGNYGYTF. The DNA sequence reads TGTGCCAGCAGACCCGTCGGTGGGAACTATGGCTACACCTTC.